This TCR beta chain was captured in a study of blood T cell repertoires in COVID-19. At the level of the study: Acute and convalescent COVID-19 samples came from the United States, Italy and Spain. Nucleic acid was either cDNA or gDNA, and it came from T cells, B-cell-depleted T cells, or PBMCs.

V lost 4 bases, J lost 9 bases, and 10 bases lay in between. This CDR3 spans 12 amino acids. Germline V gene data show CDR1 as SGHAT and CDR2 as FQNNGV. How the authors handled the data: By means of reference gene primer amplification, nucleated cell counts were estimated. Sequencing was performed with immunoSEQ multiplex PCR; in TCRdb, only in-frame clones are kept and a portion is missing. V and J calls and clone size are as listed in that table; D and trimming were resolved from the DNA. The table has roughly 83,000 clones, around 84% seen once. V is TRBV11-2 and J is TRBJ2-1, with D tentatively TRBD1 (5 bases). The sequencing sample was made of peripheral blood. The TCR sequence derives from an elderly man with active or convalescent COVID-19. The CDR3 spells CASSSQGIEQFF. The CDR3 DNA reads as TGTGCCAGCAGCTCGCAGGGTATTGAGCAGTTCTTC.